The 17 T cell receptor beta chains presented below share a single source sample, sequenced in a study of blood T cell repertoires in COVID-19. The assay was immunoSEQ multiplex PCR, and TCRdb's table has in-frame clones only and misses some. The sample carries about 110,000 clones, 84% recorded once. Sequencing input: peripheral blood. All receptors derive from a human donor in a cohort sampled during active COVID-19.

CDR3: CASSQVGRESHNEQFF. The CDR3 nucleotides are TGCGCCAGCAGCCAAGTTGGGCGGGAGTCCCACAATGAGCAGTTCTTC. This chain joins TRBV4-1 and TRBJ2-1; TRBD2 matches 7 bases. Trimming removed 1 base from V and 5 bases from J; junction bases left unmatched: 8. Germline V gene data show CDR1 as MGHRA and CDR2 as YSYEKL. The CDR3 is 16 amino acids.

V usage is TRBV27 and J usage is TRBJ2-7; 7 nucleotides match TRBD1. Germline loops: CDR1 MNHEY, CDR2 SMNVEV (reference sequence). The V gene end was trimmed by 8 bases and the J gene end by 0 bases; junction bases not matched to a gene: 13. CDR3 length: 16 amino acids. The CDR3 bases are TGTGCCAGCGGATACTCCGGGACAGCTAGCTCCTACGAGCAGTACTTC. It yields the protein CASGYSGTASSYEQYF.

This chain joins TRBV6-5 and TRBJ2-2; D gene unclear. Germline-derived CDR1 and CDR2 are MNHEY and SVGAGI. Trimming took off 1 base at V and 5 bases at J, with 8 bases between the two ends. The CDR3 covers 14 residues. The CDR3 DNA follows: TGTGCCAGCAGTTACTTATACACGACCGGGGAGCTGTTTTTT. Translation gives CASSYLYTTGELFF.

The chain couples TRBV9 to TRBJ1-1; D possibly corresponds to TRBD1 (5 bases). The CDR3 totals 12 residues. Germline values: CDR1 SGDLS, CDR2 YYNGEE. Trimming cost V 0 bases and J 11 bases, with 11 bases left between them. CDR3 sequence: CASSVAGGMAFF. The CDR3, as DNA: TGTGCCAGCAGCGTAGCGGGGGGAATGGCTTTCTTT.

The sample holds a few counts of this clone. The genes are TRBV27 and TRBJ2-7; 8 bases line up with TRBD1. Per the germline V gene, CDR1 is MNHEY and CDR2 is SMNVEV (reference sequence). V gave up 6 bases and J gave up 4 bases; unmatched junction bases: 11. The CDR3 contains 15 residues. In DNA form, the CDR3 reads TGTGCCAGCAGCCGGCATGCAGGGGGCGCGTACGAGCAGTACTTC. Translated, it gives CASSRHAGGAYEQYF.

The V gene is TRBV7-2, the J gene TRBJ2-3, with no clear D. Germline loops: CDR1 SGHTA, CDR2 FQGNSA. CDR3 length: 12 residues. Trimming left V 2 bases short and J 5 bases short, with 5 bases between. The CDR3 loop is CASSLTRDTQYF. Here the CDR3 DNA reads TGTGCCAGCAGCTTAACTCGAGATACGCAGTATTTT.

The rearrangement joins TRBV18 to TRBJ1-2; a possible D gene is TRBD1 (6 bases). Germline CDR1 and CDR2: KGHSH and LQKENI. Trimming removed 5 bases at V and 1 base at J, with 14 bases between. This CDR3 is 15 amino acids long. For the CDR3, the DNA is TGTGCCAGCTCAGTAGACAGGCAATATAACTATGGCTACACCTTC. It yields the protein CASSVDRQYNYGYTF.

This clone was counted a single time. The chain combines TRBV19 with TRBJ1-2; weak D call: TRBD1 (5 bases). The CDR3 is 15 residues long. The V and J ends lost 5 bases and 2 bases respectively, with 15 bases between them. Germline V lookup: CDR1 LNHDA, CDR2 SQIVND (reference sequence). The CDR3 loop reads CASSAPARVNYGYTF. The CDR3 region has the DNA TGTGCCAGTAGTGCCCCGGCCAGGGTAAACTATGGCTACACCTTC.

The CDR3 sequence is CASKLLQGNEKLFF. The DNA for the CDR3 is TGTGCCAGCAAGCTACTACAGGGGAACGAAAAACTGTTTTTT. The rearrangement links TRBV6-5 to TRBJ1-4, with 7 nucleotides matching TRBD1. V was pared by 7 bases and J by 8 bases, with 10 bases of the junction left unmatched. This CDR3 has 14 residues. CDR1 is MNHEY, CDR2 SVGAGI, per germline.

The table lists this clone with a few counts. The chain combines TRBV2 with TRBJ2-1; D possibly corresponds to TRBD1 (6 bases). This CDR3 is 15 amino acids long. V was clipped by 6 bases and J by 1 base, with 13 bases between them. In germline, CDR1 is SNHLY, CDR2 FYNNEI. The CDR3 DNA reads as TGTGCCAGCAGCTCGCGGACAGCGTCCTACAATGAGCAGTTCTTC. Translating it yields CASSSRTASYNEQFF.

This clone has a count of ten or more. The rearrangement joins TRBV9 to TRBJ1-2; D call uncertain. The germline V and J ends were trimmed by 0 bases and 8 bases, with 17 bases remaining between them. This CDR3 has 15 residues. Per germline, CDR1 SGDLS and CDR2 YYNGEE. The CDR3 spells CASSVGSVTMKGYTF. The DNA of the CDR3 is TGTGCCAGCAGCGTAGGGTCGGTAACTATGAAGGGCTACACCTTC.

The chain carries TRBV7-2 and TRBJ1-6; D gene unclear. This CDR3 region has 15 residues. V was cut by 2 bases and J by 6 bases, with 11 bases left in between. Germline CDR1 SGHTA, CDR2 FQGNSA. This chain's CDR3 is CASSLSFQVNSPLHF. The CDR3 DNA sequence: TGTGCCAGCAGCTTAAGTTTTCAGGTTAATTCACCCCTCCACTTT.

The rearrangement joins TRBV6-1 to TRBJ2-3, with TRBD1 matching 7 bases. The germline V gene encodes CDR1 MNHNS and CDR2 SASEGT. The CDR3 extends over 15 amino acids. The V and J ends lost 2 bases and 5 bases, in that order; junction bases with no gene match: 7. For the CDR3, the DNA is TGTGCCAGCAGTGAACTGACAGGGATGATAGATACGCAGTATTTT. Translation: CASSELTGMIDTQYF.

In this sample, this clone turned up a few times. The same CDR3 arises from other DNA sequences in this sample as well. The chain couples TRBV5-1 to TRBJ2-1; 8 bases map to TRBD1. The CDR3 has 15 residues. From germline, CDR1 is SGHRS and CDR2 YFSETQ. V was clipped by 3 bases and J by 4 bases; unmatched bases: 6. In nucleotides, the CDR3 is TGCGCCAGCAGCTGGGGGCAGGGGGCATACAATGAGCAGTTCTTC. Its protein is CASSWGQGAYNEQFF.

The genes are TRBV5-1 and TRBJ1-2; D perhaps matches TRBD1 (5 bases). This CDR3 spans 14 amino acids. CDR1 is SGHRS, CDR2 YFSETQ, per germline. The ends were cut back, 4 bases at V and 1 base at J, with 11 bases in the middle. CDR3 sequence reads: CASSKSGGNYGYTF. The CDR3 DNA is TGCGCCAGCAGCAAAAGCGGGGGTAACTATGGCTACACCTTC.

The rearrangement links TRBV3-1 (or the pseudogene TRBV3-2) to TRBJ1-2; D is ambiguous. The CDR3 has 14 residues. In germline, CDR1 is LGHDT, CDR2 YNNKEL (reference sequence). V was trimmed by 0 bases and J by 2 bases, leaving 7 bases between them. CDR3 loop: CASSQDTVNYGYTF. The CDR3 nucleotides read TGTGCCAGCAGCCAAGATACGGTCAACTATGGCTACACCTTC.

This clone was found once. The chain has TRBV2 and TRBJ2-3; D perhaps matches TRBD1 (6 bases). The V end was cut by 9 bases, the J end by 6 bases, with 16 bases between. Germline values: CDR1 SNHLY, CDR2 FYNNEI. This CDR3 is built from 13 residues. The CDR3 DNA follows: TGTGCCAGATCGGACAGCGGCCTGGATACGCAGTATTTT. This gives the protein CARSDSGLDTQYF.